These T cell receptor beta chains were read from a single sample in a study of OX40 agonist ivuxolimab in advanced cancers. Only in-frame clones appear in the TCRdb table, and some are missing; sequencing was by immunoSEQ multiplex PCR. The table shows around 70,000 clones, with roughly 86% occurring only once. Sequenced material: CD4+ or CD8+ T cells sorted from blood, taken in a trial of the OX40 agonist ivuxolimab. The receptors come from an adult with an advanced solid tumor such as melanoma, head and neck, liver or kidney cancer. Both conserved end residues are part of each CDR3. The order of the fields is CDR3 DNA, CDR3 protein, D gene, CDR3 length, clone size, J gene, V gene. The D gene is left open where the match is weak. Clone size is shown for a subset of rows, as once, few, many or a class of expanded clone.

DNA: TGTGCCAGCAGCTTAACGCCGGGGGAAAAACTGTTTTTT; CDR3: CASSLTPGEKLFF; D: -; length: 13; size: -; J: TRBJ1-4; V: TRBV5-5
DNA: TGTGCCAGCAGCTTGAGAGGAGGAGCCTACAATGAGCAGTTCTTC; CDR3: CASSLRGGAYNEQFF; D: -; length: 15; size: -; J: TRBJ2-1; V: TRBV5-6
DNA: TGTGCCAGCAGCTTAGGGACTAGCGGGGGGAGATATAGCACAGATACGCAGTATTTT; CDR3: CASSLGTSGGRYSTDTQYF; D: TRBD2; length: 19; size: few; J: TRBJ2-3; V: TRBV7-2
DNA: TGTGCCAGCAGACGGACTAGCGGGAGGGCCTGGGAGCAGTTCTTC; CDR3: CASRRTSGRAWEQFF; D: TRBD2; length: 15; size: -; J: TRBJ2-1; V: TRBV6-6
DNA: TGTGCCATCAGTGGGGTGGAGGTTAATTCACCCCTCCACTTT; CDR3: CAISGVEVNSPLHF; D: -; length: 14; size: -; J: TRBJ1-6; V: TRBV10-3
DNA: TGCGCCAGCAGTGAGACTAGCCGGCTCTCCTACAATGAGCAGTTCTTC; CDR3: CASSETSRLSYNEQFF; D: TRBD2; length: 16; size: -; J: TRBJ2-1; V: TRBV5-1
DNA: TGTGCCAGCAGCCCAGGGGTCGGGGGCGATGAGCAGTTCTTC; CDR3: CASSPGVGGDEQFF; D: -; length: 14; size: -; J: TRBJ2-1; V: TRBV9
DNA: TGTGCCAGCAGCCTATACAGCAATCAGCCCCAGCATTTT; CDR3: CASSLYSNQPQHF; D: -; length: 13; size: -; J: TRBJ1-5; V: TRBV28
DNA: TGTGCCAGCAGTTTGAAATCTGGGGTTAGGAATGAGCAGTTCTTC; CDR3: CASSLKSGVRNEQFF; D: -; length: 15; size: -; J: TRBJ2-1; V: TRBV28
DNA: TGTGCCAGCTCACAAGACGGACTAGCGGGTGTTGTTACGCAGTATTTT; CDR3: CASSQDGLAGVVTQYF; D: TRBD2; length: 16; size: -; J: TRBJ2-3; V: TRBV18
DNA: TGTGCCAGCAGTTACTGGGGAGGGGAGCAGTACTTC; CDR3: CASSYWGGEQYF; D: TRBD2; length: 12; size: -; J: TRBJ2-7; V: TRBV6-6
DNA: TGCGCCAGCAGCTTGGGGAATAGCGCAACCTACGAGCAGTACTTC; CDR3: CASSLGNSATYEQYF; D: -; length: 15; size: few; J: TRBJ2-7; V: TRBV5-1
DNA: TGTGCCACCAGCAGAGGGGGACAGACCAGTAACTATGGCTACACCTTC; CDR3: CATSRGGQTSNYGYTF; D: TRBD1; length: 16; size: -; J: TRBJ1-2; V: TRBV15
DNA: TGTGCCACCAGCAGAGAGAACCCAGAAAACACCATATATTTT; CDR3: CATSRENPENTIYF; D: -; length: 14; size: -; J: TRBJ1-3; V: TRBV15
DNA: TGTGCCAGCACCCCACAGCAGAACACTGAAGCTTTCTTT; CDR3: CASTPQQNTEAFF; D: -; length: 13; size: -; J: TRBJ1-1; V: TRBV6-6
DNA: TGTGCCAGCAGTCGGCTAGCGGGGTATGAGCAGTTCTTC; CDR3: CASSRLAGYEQFF; D: TRBD2; length: 13; size: -; J: TRBJ2-1; V: TRBV28
DNA: TGTGCCAGCAGCTTGGCGGGGGGTCTCAATGAGCAGTTCTTC; CDR3: CASSLAGGLNEQFF; D: TRBD2; length: 14; size: -; J: TRBJ2-1; V: TRBV7-9
DNA: TGCAGCGTTGATACAGGGTCAGGGCAGACCCAGTACTTC; CDR3: CSVDTGSGQTQYF; D: -; length: 13; size: -; J: TRBJ2-5; V: TRBV29-1
DNA: TGTGCCAGCAGTTTCGGGGGGAACTATGGCTACACCTTC; CDR3: CASSFGGNYGYTF; D: -; length: 13; size: -; J: TRBJ1-2; V: TRBV28
DNA: TGTGCCAGCAGCTTTTCTGGTTGGGAAAAACTGTTTTTT; CDR3: CASSFSGWEKLFF; D: -; length: 13; size: -; J: TRBJ1-4; V: TRBV7-9
DNA: TGCGCCAGCAGCAACCGCCGGGACAACACCGGGGAGCTGTTTTTT; CDR3: CASSNRRDNTGELFF; D: -; length: 15; size: -; J: TRBJ2-2; V: TRBV5-1
DNA: TGCAGCGTTGCATGGGGGGACACCATATATTTT; CDR3: CSVAWGDTIYF; D: -; length: 11; size: -; J: TRBJ1-3; V: TRBV29-1
DNA: TGTGCCAGCAGTCTACTCGGAGGCGGTAATCAGCCCCAGCATTTT; CDR3: CASSLLGGGNQPQHF; D: -; length: 15; size: -; J: TRBJ1-5; V: TRBV6-5
DNA: TGTGCCAGCAGCTTAAATAGGGGGTACGAGCAGTACTTC; CDR3: CASSLNRGYEQYF; D: -; length: 13; size: -; J: TRBJ2-7; V: TRBV7-9
DNA: TGTGCCAGCAGTCGCCTTTCCAGGCCCCTCCACTTT; CDR3: CASSRLSRPLHF; D: -; length: 12; size: -; J: TRBJ1-6; V: TRBV28
DNA: TGTGCCAGCTCACCGGCAGGGGTTTTTTCGGGAGATACGCAGTATTTT; CDR3: CASSPAGVFSGDTQYF; D: -; length: 16; size: -; J: TRBJ2-3; V: TRBV18
DNA: TGTGCCAGCAGACCTACAGGCTCCAATCAGCCCCAGCATTTT; CDR3: CASRPTGSNQPQHF; D: -; length: 14; size: -; J: TRBJ1-5; V: TRBV6-5
DNA: TGCAGCGCCCTTCCCCCCGAAGAGGCCCAGTACTTC; CDR3: CSALPPEEAQYF; D: -; length: 12; size: -; J: TRBJ2-5; V: TRBV29-1
DNA: TGCAGTGCTCCGGAGGCCACTGAAGCTTTCTTT; CDR3: CSAPEATEAFF; D: -; length: 11; size: -; J: TRBJ1-1; V: TRBV20-1
DNA: TGTGCCAGCTCACCGTATTCGGGAACCCCGGGGGAGACCCAGTACTTC; CDR3: CASSPYSGTPGETQYF; D: -; length: 16; size: -; J: TRBJ2-5; V: TRBV18
DNA: TGTGCCAGCACCCCGGGGCAGGGGTTTAGGGATGAGCAGTTCTTC; CDR3: CASTPGQGFRDEQFF; D: -; length: 15; size: -; J: TRBJ2-1; V: TRBV28
DNA: TGTGCCAGCAGTTTACTAGCGTCGTACGAGCAGTACTTC; CDR3: CASSLLASYEQYF; D: -; length: 13; size: few; J: TRBJ2-7; V: TRBV27
DNA: TGCGCCAGCAGCTTGGTTACAGAACACTACGAGCAGTACTTC; CDR3: CASSLVTEHYEQYF; D: -; length: 14; size: -; J: TRBJ2-7; V: TRBV5-1
DNA: TGTGCCAGCAGCTATGACGTCCGAGAGAACATTCAGTACTTC; CDR3: CASSYDVRENIQYF; D: -; length: 14; size: few; J: TRBJ2-4; V: TRBV5-8
DNA: TGTGCCAGCGAGGGAACGGGTATTGAAAAACTGTTTTTT; CDR3: CASEGTGIEKLFF; D: -; length: 13; size: -; J: TRBJ1-4; V: TRBV2
DNA: TGTGCCAGCAGTCTTAGTAGCAATCAGCCCCAGCATTTT; CDR3: CASSLSSNQPQHF; D: -; length: 13; size: -; J: TRBJ1-5; V: TRBV6-6
DNA: TGTGCCAGCAGTCTAGCGGGAGGCCCACAAGAGACCCAGTACTTC; CDR3: CASSLAGGPQETQYF; D: TRBD2; length: 15; size: -; J: TRBJ2-5; V: TRBV2
DNA: TGCGCCAGCCATGGGGGGTTGGGCTACGAGCAGTACTTC; CDR3: CASHGGLGYEQYF; D: -; length: 13; size: -; J: TRBJ2-7; V: TRBV5-1
DNA: TGTGCCAGCTCACGCCGGGGCGGAAGCAATCAGCCCCAGCATTTT; CDR3: CASSRRGGSNQPQHF; D: -; length: 15; size: -; J: TRBJ1-5; V: TRBV18
DNA: TGTGCCAGCAGCGCCAGGGTTGGCGAGCAGTACTTC; CDR3: CASSARVGEQYF; D: -; length: 12; size: -; J: TRBJ2-7; V: TRBV9
DNA: TGTGCCAGCAGCGTCACAGGGATCGGGGAGCTGTTTTTT; CDR3: CASSVTGIGELFF; D: -; length: 13; size: -; J: TRBJ2-2; V: TRBV9